This T cell receptor (beta chain) was captured in a study of blood T cell repertoires in COVID-19. Whole-study context: Both acute and convalescent COVID-19 samples were obtained from the United States, Italy and Spain. PBMCs, B-cell-depleted T cells, or T cells provided the cDNA or gDNA that made up the material.

In the case of this clone: The junction differs from germline at one of its ends, possibly a read error.

Germline CDR1 reads SGHVS; CDR2 reads FQNEAQ. The CDR3 sequence is 15 residues long. Methods used by the authors: Amplification of reference gene primers was used by the study to estimate nucleated cell counts. Libraries were prepared by immunoSEQ multiplex PCR; TCRdb keeps only in-frame clonotypes and omits some of them. For V, J and clone size, that table is used; D and trimming come from the DNA. The sample contains approximately 360,000 clones, roughly nine tenths of which appear only once. This sequence was found in a man aged 35 to 55 with acute or convalescent COVID-19. Material: peripheral blood. The chain carries TRBV7-8 and TRBJ2-7, with TRBD2 matching over 15 bases. The CDR3 bases are TGTGCCAGCAGCTTAGCAGCCGGACTAGCGGGGGGGCCCAGCTTC. Translating it yields CASSLAAGLAGGPSF. The variable domain in full, completed from reference TRBV7-8 and TRBJ2-7, reads GAGVSQSPRYKVAKRGQDVALRCDPISGHVSLFWYQQALGQGPEFLTYFQNEAQLDKSGLPSDRFFAERPEGSVSTLKIQRTQQEDSAVYLCASSLAAGLAGGPSFGPGTRLTVT.